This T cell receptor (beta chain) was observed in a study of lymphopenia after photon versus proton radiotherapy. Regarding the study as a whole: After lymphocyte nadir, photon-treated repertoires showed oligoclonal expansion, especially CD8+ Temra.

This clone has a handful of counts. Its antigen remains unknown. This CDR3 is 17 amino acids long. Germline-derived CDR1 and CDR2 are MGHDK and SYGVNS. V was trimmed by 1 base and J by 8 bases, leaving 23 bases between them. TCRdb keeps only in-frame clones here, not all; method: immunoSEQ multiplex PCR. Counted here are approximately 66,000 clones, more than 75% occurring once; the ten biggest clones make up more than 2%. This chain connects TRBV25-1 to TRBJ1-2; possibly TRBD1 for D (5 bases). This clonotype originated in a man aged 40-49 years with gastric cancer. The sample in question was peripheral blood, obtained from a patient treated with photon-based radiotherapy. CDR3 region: CASSESRLGGRAVGYTF. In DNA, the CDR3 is TGTGCCAGCAGTGAATCTCGGCTCGGGGGAAGGGCTGTAGGCTACACCTTC.